What follows describes a single T cell receptor beta chain. It lacks a known antigen. No base-level quality is on record; no much larger clone is a single base apart. Genomic DNA was isolated from the sorted cells so that the TCRbeta CDR3 region could be sequenced. The immunoSEQ Assay was used for sequencing of TCRbeta CDR3 regions. TCRdb's version of the immuneACCESS table is confined to in-frame rearrangements and falls short of the full clone set. An unresolved V gene accounts for under half of the shortfall where checked; the remainder is of unknown origin. This sample gives 55,000 to 75,000 clones in total; about 84% of them show up just once. The ten largest account for 8.2% of the sample. Patients with autoimmune disease history or receiving systemic immunosuppression were excluded from the trial. Peripheral blood for TCR sequencing was collected from all dose cohorts at baseline, on cycle 4 day 1, and on cycle 7 day 1. Samples came from an open-label, multicenter, first-in-human phase I dose-escalation trial of ivuxolimab. Adults with locally advanced or metastatic head and neck squamous cell, hepatocellular, melanoma or renal cell carcinoma were enrolled in the trial. Before TCR sequencing, CD4+ T cells and CD8+ T cells from peripheral blood were sorted into separate populations.

The source of the sample is a study of OX40 agonist ivuxolimab in advanced cancers. Concerning the study at large: Ivuxolimab, which targeted the costimulatory receptor OX40 (CD134), was an agonistic, fully human IgG2 monoclonal antibody. The paper reports the monotherapy dose-escalation portion (N of about 47 patients) of the phase I ivuxolimab trial. Prior anti-PD-1, anti-PD-L1 or anti-CTLA-4 therapy was permitted, and approximately 41% of dose-escalation patients had received checkpoint inhibitors. Intravenous ivuxolimab was administered to patients every 2 weeks at six dose levels: 0.01, 0.1, 0.3, 1.5, 3 and 10 mg/kg. A male proportion of 82.7% and a mean age of about 60 years, ranging from about 20 to 80, were recorded for the dose-escalation cohort. The point of sequencing TCRbeta in the periphery was to test whether ivuxolimab changed TCR sequence diversity and drove clonal T-cell expansion. Of the roughly 52 dose-escalation patients, hepatocellular carcinoma was present in roughly 19, melanoma in around 15, renal cell carcinoma in 9 and head and neck cancer in 9. Three dose-escalation patients achieved partial responses, one with hepatocellular carcinoma and two with cutaneous melanoma.

General findings and caveats noted by the study authors: Low levels of normalized T-cell clonal expansion were also seen in some patients who did not respond. Clonal expansion of both CD4+ and CD8+ blood T cells was observed from baseline to week 6 at doses 0.1 to 3.0 mg/kg. In the 0.1-3.0 mg/kg groups, partial responders were among the patients with the lowest normalized peripheral clonal expansion, particularly in CD8+ T cells. On average, CD8+ T cells showed more expanded clones than CD4+ T cells after ivuxolimab. The antigen specificity of the peripheral T cells that underwent clonal expansion was not determined.

Trimming leaves V shorter by 5 bases and J shorter by 5 bases, with the junction holding 11 bases beyond the gene matches. CDR1 is given as MNHEY and CDR2 as SVGAGI, both from the germline V gene. Counted from cysteine to phenylalanine, this CDR3 has 15 amino acids. Just CDR3 DNA is preserved here, 45 bases in frame from base 1. Sequenced material: CD4+ or CD8+ T cells sorted from blood, taken in a trial of the OX40 agonist ivuxolimab. This sequence was found in an adult with an advanced solid tumor such as melanoma, head and neck, liver or kidney cancer. The V and J genes are TRBV6-5 and TRBJ1-2, with 7 central nucleotides matching TRBD1. The CDR3 is CASSPYRGPGYGYTF. The DNA sequence follows: TGTGCCAGCAGTCCCTACAGGGGACCGGGGTATGGCTACACCTTC.